A single sample gave rise to the 20 T cell receptor beta chains below, sequenced in a study of blood T cells in healthy people across ages. A J-beta primer mix and a sample-barcoded 5' primer were used in a second PCR of roughly 6 to 12 cycles. TCRdb reanalysed the 5' RACE reads using MiXCR and keeps one entry per CDR3 protein. Altogether around 1.5 million distinct CDR3 sequences are present, roughly 40% being singletons, with the ten largest covering roughly 7.9%. Sequenced material: blood. Source of these receptors: a woman between 18 and 29 years old in good health.

The chain combines TRBV21-1 with TRBJ2-3; the DNA was not compared with TRBD1, the D call given in the table. TRBV21-1 is marked as a pseudogene. This CDR3 is built from 17 residues. The CDR3 region is CASSKDLRDRTTDTQYF. The CDR3, as DNA: TGTGCCAGCAGCAAGGACCTCCGGGACAGGACCACAGATACGCAGTATTTT.

V and J are TRBV20-1 and TRBJ1-2; tentatively, D is TRBD1 (5 bases). This CDR3 has 11 residues. V was pared by 3 bases and J by 7 bases, with 9 bases between. CDR1 and CDR2 (germline): DFQATT, SNEGSKA (reference sequence). DNA for the CDR3: TGCAGTGCTAGGTCCGGGACTGGCTACACCTTC. It yields the protein CSARSGTGYTF.

This clonotype was detected a few times. The DNA of the CDR3 is TGTGCCAGCAGTGGACAACAGTCCCTAGCGGCGGCCAAAAACATTCAGTACTTC. The encoded protein is CASSGQQSLAAAKNIQYF. This chain joins TRBV25-1 and TRBJ2-4, with 7 positions matching TRBD2. After removal of 4 bases from V and 1 base from J, the junction contained 13 bases not matched to a gene. The germline CDR1 and CDR2 sequences are MGHDK and SYGVNS. The CDR3 length is 18 residues.

This clonotype was counted between two and nine times. The gene calls are TRBV20-1 and TRBJ1-5, with D uncertain. Trimming stripped 0 bases from V and 0 bases from J, with 9 bases between. CDR1 DFQATT and CDR2 SNEGSKA come from the germline V gene (reference sequence). The CDR3 has 15 amino acids. The CDR3 sequence is CSAREATDSNQPQHF. The CDR3 coding sequence is TGCAGTGCTAGAGAGGCGACCGATAGCAATCAGCCCCAGCATTTT.

This clonotype was seen only a few times. The rearrangement joins TRBV24-1 to TRBJ2-4; D gene ambiguous. The length of the CDR3 is 19 residues. Trimming pared 9 bases from V and 0 bases from J, leaving 26 bases between. Per the germline V gene, CDR1 is KGHDR and CDR2 is SFDVKD. CDR3 in amino acids: CATYKVLRLTNLAKNIQYF. The CDR3 coding sequence is TGTGCCACCTATAAGGTGTTGCGGCTTACGAACCTAGCCAAAAACATTCAGTACTTC.

This clonotype was seen a handful of times. The V call is TRBV10-3, the J call TRBJ1-2; the D is unclear. The germline V gene encodes CDR1 ENHRY and CDR2 SYGVKD. The CDR3 contains 12 residues. V lost 6 bases to trimming and J lost 4 bases, with 9 bases between them. The CDR3 nucleotides are TGTGCCATCAGCACCGACACCTATGGCTACACCTTC. Encoded protein: CAISTDTYGYTF.

In this sample, this clonotype turned up once. The chain employs TRBV15 and TRBJ1-5, with D tentatively TRBD1 (5 bases). Germline V gene data show CDR1 as LNHNV and CDR2 as YYDKDF (reference sequence). The length of the CDR3 is 16 residues. Trimming stripped 0 bases from V and 6 bases from J, with 15 bases between. DNA of the CDR3: TGTGCCACCAGCAGAGAAGCGCAGGGCATCGTTCAGCCCCAGCATTTT. As protein: CATSREAQGIVQPQHF. Full variable domain (outside the CDR3, taken from reference TRBV15 and TRBJ1-5): DAMVIQNPRYQVTQFGKPVTLSCSQTLNHNVMYWYQQKSSQAPKLLFHYYDKDFNNEADTPDNFQSRRPNTSFCFLDIRSPGLGDTAMYLCATSREAQGIVQPQHFGDGTRLSIL.

This chain connects TRBV5-1 to TRBJ1-2; D possibly corresponds to TRBD1 (5 bases). Germline values: CDR1 SGHRS, CDR2 YFSETQ. The CDR3 has 13 amino acids. V was shortened by 1 base and J by 8 bases, with 12 bases between the two germline ends. The chain's CDR3 is CASSLPRGDGYTF. The CDR3 DNA sequence: TGCGCCAGCAGCTTGCCCCGGGGCGACGGCTACACCTTC.

This clonotype was observed many times. This chain connects TRBV12-3 or TRBV12-4 to TRBJ2-3; D is undetermined. The CDR3 has 13 amino acids. V lost 4 bases and J lost 2, with 7 bases in between. As DNA, the CDR3 is TGTGCCAGCAGTTCCCCTCCCACAGATACGCAGTATTTT. Protein product: CASSSPPTDTQYF.

The V gene is TRBV5-1, the J gene TRBJ2-7; 7 nucleotides match TRBD1. V shed 4 bases and J 3 bases; nucleotides not matched to a gene: 7. The CDR3 has 14 amino acids. Germline CDR1 reads SGHRS; CDR2 reads YFSETQ. In DNA form, the CDR3 reads TGCGCCAGCAGCGTGGACAGGTCTGACTACGAGCAGTACTTC. Protein sequence: CASSVDRSDYEQYF.

This chain joins TRBV28 and TRBJ2-7, with 9 positions matching TRBD1. The junction had 9 bases not matched to a gene; V was cut back by 5 bases and J by 7 bases. The CDR3 consists of 14 residues. The germline V gene encodes CDR1 MDHEN and CDR2 SYDVKM. CDR3 residues: CASSTTGGGDEQYF. As DNA, the CDR3 is TGTGCCAGCAGTACCACAGGGGGCGGGGATGAGCAGTACTTC.

The chain has TRBV6-5 and TRBJ1-1; D remains ambiguous. V lost 5 bases, J lost 1 base, and 8 bases lay in between. The germline CDR1 and CDR2 sequences are MNHEY and SVGAGI. This CDR3 is 13 amino acids long. CDR3 DNA: TGTGCCAGCAGTCACAATAAGAACACTGAAGCTTTCTTT. Translation: CASSHNKNTEAFF.

V is TRBV30 and J is TRBJ2-1; TRBD1 or TRBD2 may be the D gene (6 bases each). Trimming left V 3 bases short and J 8 bases short, with 17 bases between. The CDR3 runs 14 residues. CDR1 is GTSNPN, CDR2 SVGIG, per germline (reference sequence). CDR3 residues: CAWSRGGQGDEQFF. DNA for the CDR3: TGTGCCTGGAGCCGTGGGGGGCAAGGGGATGAGCAGTTCTTC.

The rearrangement joins TRBV12-3 or TRBV12-4 to TRBJ2-1; 9 bases match TRBD2. The CDR3 has 20 residues. After removal of 6 bases from V and 0 bases from J, the junction contained 18 bases not matched to a gene. The CDR3 reads CASRGTGREGRKGSYNEQFF. Here the CDR3 DNA reads TGTGCCAGCAGGGGGACTGGGCGGGAGGGCCGTAAGGGCTCCTACAATGAGCAGTTCTTC.

In DNA form, the CDR3 reads TGTGCCAGCAGCTTAGTGTGGACAGGGCCCGCTAACTATGGCTACACCTTC. Protein sequence: CASSLVWTGPANYGYTF. This chain uses TRBV7-2 with TRBJ1-2; 8 bases match TRBD1. CDR3 length: 17 amino acids. With V trimmed by 1 base and J by 0 bases, 7 bases remained unmatched. CDR1 SGHTA and CDR2 FQGNSA come from the germline V gene.

J is TRBJ2-7 and V is TRBV20-1; possible D gene TRBD1, 5 bases. The germline CDR1 and CDR2 sequences are DFQATT and SNEGSKA (reference sequence). The CDR3 contains 15 residues. V gave up 3 bases and J gave up 0 bases, with 15 bases separating them. The CDR3 region is CSASGAAISSYEQYF. The DNA for the CDR3 is TGCAGTGCTAGTGGGGCAGCCATTAGCTCCTACGAGCAGTACTTC.

The chain carries TRBV7-9 and TRBJ1-4; no clear D gene. The CDR3 consists of 13 residues. The germline V gene has CDR1 SEHNR and CDR2 FQNEAQ (reference sequence). Trimming cost V 1 base and J 8 bases, with 8 bases left between them. The CDR3 is CASSLGVSEKLFF. The DNA of the CDR3 is TGTGCCAGCAGCTTAGGGGTCTCCGAAAAACTGTTTTTT.

This chain uses TRBV28 with TRBJ2-6, with a weak D call TRBD1 (6 bases). Germline V gives CDR1 MDHEN, CDR2 SYDVKM. The CDR3 sequence is 15 residues long. V was clipped by 5 bases and J by 2 bases, with 10 bases between them. CDR3 in amino acids: CASSKGGAGANVLTF. The CDR3 region has the DNA TGTGCCAGCAGTAAAGGGGGTGCTGGGGCCAACGTCCTGACTTTC.

The chain carries TRBV18 and TRBJ1-1, with D hard to call. The ends were cut back, 3 bases at V and 6 bases at J, with 11 bases in the middle. Germline CDR1 and CDR2: KGHSH and LQKENI. The length of the CDR3 is 13 residues. The CDR3 reads CASSPFVFAEAFF. As DNA, the CDR3 is TGTGCCAGCTCACCTTTTGTGTTCGCTGAAGCTTTCTTT.

This clonotype showed up just a few times. CDR3 sequence reads: CASSQDPSSSYEQYF. The CDR3 DNA follows: TGTGCCAGCAGCCAAGATCCAAGCAGCTCCTACGAGCAGTACTTC. The chain has TRBV4-2 and TRBJ2-7; D gene unclear. The CDR3 has 15 residues. The V end lost 0 bases, the J end lost 0 bases, and 9 bases lay between the germline ends. Germline CDR1 LGHNA, CDR2 YNFKEQ.